These T cell receptor beta chains were read from a single sample in a study of glioma-infiltrating T cells after dendritic cell vaccination. Repertoires were generated with immunoSEQ multiplex PCR, while TCRdb's copy carries only in-frame clones and drops some. Seen here are under 130,000 clones, 80% to 90% observed once, and the top ten hold approximately 12%. The specimen was blood, collected before dendritic cell vaccination. Every receptor here comes from a human donor with glioblastoma. The CDR3 runs from the conserved cysteine through the conserved F or W. D genes are given only for firm matches. The size of a clone is reported for some rows only, either as once, few or many, or as a class for expanded clones.

>few|TRBV19|TRBJ1-4|-|16
CASSSLPGGPNEKLFF
TGTGCCAGTAGTTCCCTTCCGGGGGGGCCAAATGAAAAACTGTTTTTT
>-|TRBV18|TRBJ2-2|-|15
CASSLGGAFTGELFF
TGTGCCAGCTCACTGGGAGGTGCTTTCACCGGGGAGCTGTTTTTT
>-|TRBV19|TRBJ2-6|-|13
CASRVAGANVLTF
TGTGCCAGCAGGGTAGCTGGGGCCAACGTCCTGACTTTC
>-|TRBV6-1|TRBJ1-1|-|12
CASRLPGAEAFF
TGTGCCAGCAGACTACCGGGGGCTGAAGCTTTCTTT
>-|TRBV19|TRBJ2-7|-|13
CASSPPGNYEQYF
TGTGCCAGTAGTCCCCCGGGGAACTACGAGCAGTACTTC
>-|TRBV9|TRBJ1-1|TRBD1|14
CASSWDRAEGEAFF
TGTGCCAGCAGCTGGGACAGGGCAGAAGGTGAAGCTTTCTTT
>-|TRBV7-9|TRBJ1-2|TRBD1|15
CASSRRTGDAYGYTF
TGTGCCAGCAGCCGCCGGACAGGGGATGCCTATGGCTACACCTTC
>-|TRBV4-1|TRBJ2-2|-|13
CASSPRVLGELFF
TGCGCCAGCAGCCCCAGGGTCCTCGGGGAGCTGTTTTTT
>-|TRBV10-1|TRBJ2-7|TRBD2|12
CASSEREGEQYF
TGCGCCAGCAGTGAACGGGAGGGCGAGCAGTACTTC
>-|TRBV5-1|TRBJ2-7|TRBD2|17
CASRPGLAGLEAYEQYF
TGCGCCAGCAGGCCGGGACTAGCGGGCCTGGAGGCCTACGAGCAGTACTTC
>-|TRBV9|TRBJ1-2|-|16
CASSATLGIGNYGYTF
TGTGCCAGCAGCGCCACGTTGGGCATTGGTAACTATGGCTACACCTTC
>-|TRBV5-1|TRBJ2-7|TRBD1|13
CASSLTGGPEQYF
TGCGCCAGCAGCTTGACAGGGGGCCCCGAGCAGTACTTC
>once|TRBV6-1|TRBJ1-1|-|13
CASSGTLNTEAFF
TGTGCCAGCAGTGGGACTCTGAACACTGAAGCTTTCTTT
>-|TRBV19|TRBJ2-6|TRBD1|15
CATVGGAAGANVLTF
TGTGCCACCGTAGGGGGCGCAGCAGGGGCCAACGTCCTGACTTTC
>-|TRBV5-1|TRBJ2-7|-|15
CASSLVQGPYYEQYF
TGCGCCAGCAGCTTGGTACAGGGTCCGTACTACGAGCAGTACTTC
>few|TRBV2|TRBJ2-6|-|14
CASSVDSGANVLTF
TGTGCCAGCAGTGTAGACTCTGGGGCCAACGTCCTGACTTTC
>-|TRBV7-9|TRBJ1-1|-|11
CASSLRGKAFF
TGTGCCAGCAGCCTTAGGGGCAAAGCTTTCTTT
>-|TRBV4-3|TRBJ1-1|TRBD1|16
CASSRTRGTSNTEAFF
TGCGCCAGCAGCCGAACCAGGGGGACATCGAACACTGAAGCTTTCTTT
>once|TRBV18|TRBJ2-5|-|16
CASSPQLSTERETQYF
TGTGCCAGCTCACCACAACTCTCGACAGAGAGGGAGACCCAGTACTTC
>-|TRBV5-4|TRBJ2-2|TRBD2|15
CASSVGLAGTGELFF
TGTGCCAGCAGCGTAGGACTAGCAGGGACCGGGGAGCTGTTTTTT
>-|TRBV6-4|TRBJ1-1|-|15
CASSDSRAENTEASF
TGTGCCAGCAGTGATTCGCGGGCAGAGAACACTGAAGCTTCCTTT
>-|TRBV28|TRBJ1-1|-|14
CASSLSGTKTEAFF
TGTGCCAGCAGTTTGTCCGGGACAAAAACTGAAGCTTTCTTT
>-|TRBV9|TRBJ1-4|TRBD1|14
CASSVDGTAEKLFF
TGTGCCAGCAGCGTAGACGGGACAGCAGAAAAACTGTTTTTT
>-|TRBV5-5|TRBJ1-6|TRBD1|14
CASSSRQGGSPLHF
TGTGCCAGCAGCTCAAGACAGGGTGGTTCACCCCTCCACTTT
>-|TRBV11-2|TRBJ2-2|TRBD2|15
CASSKWGGETGELFF
TGTGCCAGCAGCAAGTGGGGGGGGGAAACCGGGGAGCTGTTTTTT
>-|TRBV12-5|TRBJ2-1|-|13
CASGLATGNEQFF
TGTGCTAGTGGTTTGGCCACAGGCAATGAGCAGTTCTTC
>-|TRBV6-6|TRBJ2-5|-|13
CASSRDNQETQYF
TGTGCCAGCAGTCGGGACAATCAAGAGACCCAGTACTTC
>once|TRBV5-1|TRBJ1-1|-|15
CASSLAVPGDTEAFF
TGCGCCAGCAGCTTGGCCGTTCCCGGGGACACTGAAGCTTTCTTT
>-|TRBV30|TRBJ1-3|-|15
CAWSGLMGSGNTIYF
TGTGCCTGGAGTGGACTGATGGGTTCTGGAAACACCATATATTTT
>-|TRBV7-8|TRBJ2-7|-|15
CASSLKPGHVNEQYF
TGTGCCAGCAGCTTAAAACCGGGACACGTCAACGAGCAGTACTTC
>-|TRBV15|TRBJ2-7|-|15
CATSSPTGETYEQYF
TGTGCCACCAGCAGTCCGACAGGTGAGACCTACGAGCAGTACTTC
>-|TRBV4-1|TRBJ2-2|TRBD1|17
CASSQVYYRGRAGELFF
TGCGCCAGCAGCCAAGTATATTACAGGGGCCGGGCCGGGGAGCTGTTTTTT
>-|TRBV5-1|TRBJ1-4|TRBD1|15
CASSSKQGANEKLFF
TGCGCCAGCAGCTCTAAACAGGGGGCGAATGAAAAACTGTTTTTT
>-|TRBV6-4|TRBJ2-3|TRBD2|14
CASSALGGIDTQYF
TGTGCCAGCAGTGCCTTGGGGGGGATAGATACGCAGTATTTT
>-|TRBV29-1|TRBJ2-5|-|15
CSVESTGLLQETQYF
TGCAGCGTTGAATCCACAGGGTTATTACAAGAGACCCAGTACTTC
>-|TRBV10-3|TRBJ1-5|-|13
CAITAGEGQPQHF
TGTGCCATCACTGCAGGGGAAGGTCAGCCCCAGCATTTT
>-|TRBV25-1|TRBJ2-1|-|16
CASSETIRGPYNEQFF
TGTGCCAGCAGTGAGACAATCAGGGGTCCCTACAATGAGCAGTTCTTC
>-|TRBV19|TRBJ1-4|-|15
CASRTHGGSNEKLFF
TGTGCCAGTAGGACCCACGGGGGGTCTAATGAAAAACTGTTTTTT
>-|TRBV10-1|TRBJ2-1|-|16
CASSESRPSSYNEQFF
TGCGCCAGCAGTGAGTCTAGGCCTAGCTCCTACAATGAGCAGTTCTTC
>once|TRBV11-3|TRBJ1-1|-|12
CASSRDNTEAFF
TGTGCCAGCAGTCGGGATAACACTGAAGCTTTCTTT
>-|TRBV13|TRBJ2-2|-|15
CASSLNRYQAGELFF
TGTGCCAGCAGCTTAAACAGGTATCAAGCCGGGGAGCTGTTTTTT
>-|TRBV5-1|TRBJ1-4|-|15
CASSFSRGTNEKLFF
TGCGCCAGCAGCTTTAGCAGGGGAACTAATGAAAAACTGTTTTTT
>few|TRBV27|TRBJ2-2|-|15
CASSFLPVNTGELFF
TGTGCCAGCAGTTTTCTCCCAGTGAACACCGGGGAGCTGTTTTTT
>-|TRBV5-1|TRBJ2-5|TRBD2|15
CASSLERGGRETQYF
TGCGCCAGCAGCTTGGAGCGGGGGGGCCGAGAGACCCAGTACTTC
>-|TRBV11-2|TRBJ1-2|TRBD1|14
CASSLDRVPYGYTF
TGTGCCAGCAGCCTGGACAGGGTCCCCTATGGCTACACCTTC
>once|TRBV30|TRBJ1-2|-|12
CAWSLGNYGYTF
TGTGCCTGGAGTCTCGGTAACTATGGCTACACCTTC